This TCR beta chain stems from a study of blood T cell repertoires in COVID-19. Across the whole study: Whether acute or convalescent, the COVID-19 samples came from the United States, Italy and Spain. PBMCs, B-cell-depleted T cells, or T cells were the source of the cDNA or gDNA that made up the material.

V lost 7 bases and J lost 9, with 10 bases in between. The CDR3 is made up of 11 amino acids. CDR1 and CDR2 (germline): MDHEN, SYDVKM. Authors' data handling: Amplification from reference gene primers served as the basis for estimated nucleated cell counts. TCRdb's copy holds only in-frame clones and misses some; the assay was immunoSEQ multiplex PCR. Clone size and V and J calls were adopted from that table, with D and trimming inferred from the DNA. The data hold hundreds of thousands of clones, with around 86% observed a single time. This clonotype originated in a man in his 70s with acute or convalescent COVID-19. What was sequenced was peripheral blood. V gene TRBV28 combines with J gene TRBJ1-3; no definite D call. CDR3 region: CASTGGRTIYF. The CDR3 DNA sequence: TGTGCCAGCACGGGAGGCCGCACCATATATTTT.